Included here is one T cell receptor (beta chain) sequence, with context. Clones were read by immunoSEQ multiplex PCR, and TCRdb kept only the in-frame ones, dropping some. The profile shows approximately 160,000 clones, around 73% of them singletons. These data belong to a study of PD-1 blockade in classical Hodgkin lymphoma. The CDR3 runs 11 residues. CDR1 GTSNPN and CDR2 SVGIG come from the germline V gene (reference sequence). V was shortened by 6 bases and J by 5 bases, with 7 bases between the two germline ends. Each of the patients experienced relapse following autologous stem cell transplantation, and their brentuximab vedotin exposure differed.

V and J are TRBV30 and TRBJ1-4; D gene unclear. The sequence came from a human donor with classical Hodgkin lymphoma. The sequenced sample was peripheral blood mononuclear cells (PBMCs), obtained before the second cycle of nivolumab. CDR3 nucleotides: TGTGCCTGCGGAGAAAATGAAAAACTGTTTTTT. It translates to CACGENEKLFF.